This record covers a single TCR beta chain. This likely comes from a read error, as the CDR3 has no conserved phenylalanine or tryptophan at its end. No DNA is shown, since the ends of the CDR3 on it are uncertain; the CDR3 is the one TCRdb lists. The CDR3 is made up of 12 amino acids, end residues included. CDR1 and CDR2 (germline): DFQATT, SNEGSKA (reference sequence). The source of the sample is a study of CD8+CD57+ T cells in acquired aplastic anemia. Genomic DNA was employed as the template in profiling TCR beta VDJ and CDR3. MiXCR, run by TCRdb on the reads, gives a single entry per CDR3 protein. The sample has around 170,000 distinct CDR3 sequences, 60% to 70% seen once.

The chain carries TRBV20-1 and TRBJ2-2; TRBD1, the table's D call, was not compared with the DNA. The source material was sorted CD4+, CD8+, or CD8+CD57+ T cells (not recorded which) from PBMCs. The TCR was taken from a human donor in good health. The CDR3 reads CSATQGTGELLS.